Listed here is a single TCR beta chain. The antigen remains undetermined. Trimming stripped 5 bases from V and 0 bases from J, with 7 bases between. There are 14 residues in the CDR3. Per the germline V gene, CDR1 is KGHSH and CDR2 is LQKENI. Although they were nominally healthy when sampled, donors likely had unrecorded immune exposures. The sample comes from a study of cytomegalovirus exposure and HLA in healthy donors. Study summary: Unique TCRs from HLA-typed donors, 75 million to 100 million of them, were held in an early data release.

Study observations and caveats: Accurate predictions that matched the HLA-A and HLA-B alleles of most subjects were reportedly made from TCR beta sequences. In a later analysis, a missense DCLRE1C variant was linked to TCR beta V- and J-gene trimming.

Researchers ran the PCR with 60 Vbeta and 13 Jbeta primers. The data were produced by immunoSEQ multiplex PCR, yet TCRdb's version contains in-frame clones alone and is incomplete. The profile shows about 83,000 clones, 70% to 75% of them singletons. This clonotype was obtained from a man aged 55 to 70 in good health and CMV-seronegative. The sequenced material came from PBMCs. The chain joins TRBV18 to TRBJ2-2; TRBD1 might be the D (6 bases). For the CDR3, the DNA is TGTGCCAGCTCAAAGGGGGCGAACACCGGGGAGCTGTTTTTT. Translated: CASSKGANTGELFF.